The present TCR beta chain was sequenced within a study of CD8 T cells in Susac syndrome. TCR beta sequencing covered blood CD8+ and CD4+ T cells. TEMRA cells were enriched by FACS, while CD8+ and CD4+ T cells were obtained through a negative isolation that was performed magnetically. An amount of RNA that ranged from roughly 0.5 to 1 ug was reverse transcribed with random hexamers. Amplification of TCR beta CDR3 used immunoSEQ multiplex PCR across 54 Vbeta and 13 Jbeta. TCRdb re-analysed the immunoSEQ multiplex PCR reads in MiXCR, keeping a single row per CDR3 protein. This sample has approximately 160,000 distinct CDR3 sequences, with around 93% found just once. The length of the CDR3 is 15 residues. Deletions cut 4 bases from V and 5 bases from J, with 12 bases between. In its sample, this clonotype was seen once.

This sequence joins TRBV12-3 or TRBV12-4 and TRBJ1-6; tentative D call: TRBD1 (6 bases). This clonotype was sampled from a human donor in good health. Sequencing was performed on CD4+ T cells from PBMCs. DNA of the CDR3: TGTGCCAGCAGTTGGACAGTCCCCAATAATTCACCCCTCCACTTT. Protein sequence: CASSWTVPNNSPLHF.